The rows below give T cell receptor beta chains drawn from one sample of a study of cytotoxic CD8 clonotypes in ibrutinib-treated CLL. TCRdb's table, derived via immunoSEQ multiplex PCR, lists solely in-frame clones and lacks some. The sample lists about 310,000 clones; around four fifths were seen once. The source was PBMCs, collected before ibrutinib treatment. The receptors were sampled from a human donor with chronic lymphocytic leukemia. Each CDR3 is given with its conserved first and last residue. The order of the fields is J gene, clone size, CDR3 length, V gene, D gene, CDR3 protein, CDR3 DNA. A D gene is named only where the DNA matches it firmly. Clone size appears in some rows only: once, few, many, or a class for an expanded clone.

>TRBJ2-3|once|18|TRBV7-3|TRBD2
CASSLIPSSGISTDTQYF
TGTGCCAGCAGCTTAATCCCGTCTAGCGGGATAAGCACAGATACGCAGTATTTT
>TRBJ2-1|.|13|TRBV9|.
CASSVTAYNEQFF
TGTGCCAGCAGCGTGACGGCCTACAATGAGCAGTTCTTC
>TRBJ2-6|.|14|TRBV4-3|.
CASSLVSGANVLTF
TGCGCCAGCAGTCTAGTCTCTGGGGCCAACGTCCTGACTTTC
>TRBJ2-7|.|16|TRBV7-2|TRBD2
CASSPQRLAGIYEQYF
TGTGCCAGCAGCCCACAGCGACTAGCGGGGATCTACGAGCAGTACTTC
>TRBJ2-3|.|18|TRBV11-2|.
CASSLVSRARRGTDTQYF
TGTGCCAGCAGCTTAGTTTCCAGGGCGCGACGGGGCACAGATACGCAGTATTTT
>TRBJ1-2|.|16|TRBV4-3|.
CASSQDVNIFAGGYTF
TGCGCCAGCAGCCAAGATGTCAACATTTTTGCTGGTGGCTACACCTTC
>TRBJ1-5|once|17|TRBV2|.
CASSDKSGYYSNQPQHF
TGTGCCAGCAGTGATAAGTCAGGATATTATAGCAATCAGCCCCAGCATTTT
>TRBJ2-1|.|18|TRBV18|TRBD2
CASSLKNPAGASYNEQFF
TGTGCCAGCTCACTTAAGAATCCAGCGGGAGCGTCCTACAATGAGCAGTTCTTC
>TRBJ1-4|.|12|TRBV11-2|.
CASSLMAEKLFF
TGTGCCAGCAGCTTAATGGCAGAAAAACTGTTTTTT
>TRBJ2-3|.|16|TRBV25-1|.
CASSGPEGSGTDTQYF
TGTGCCAGCAGTGGCCCAGAGGGGTCGGGCACAGATACGCAGTATTTT
>TRBJ1-2|.|12|TRBV4-3|.
CASSHGGLGYTF
TGCGCCAGCAGCCATGGAGGCCTTGGCTACACCTTC
>TRBJ1-5|.|16|TRBV6-1|.
CASSERWSFSNQPQHF
TGTGCCAGCAGTGAAAGGTGGAGTTTTAGCAATCAGCCCCAGCATTTT
>TRBJ2-3|few|14|TRBV27|TRBD1
CASRLQGGTDTQYF
TGTGCCAGCAGACTACAGGGGGGCACAGATACGCAGTATTTT
>TRBJ2-1|.|15|TRBV18|TRBD2
CASSPWTRISNEQFF
TGTGCCAGCTCACCCTGGACTAGGATTAGCAATGAGCAGTTCTTC
>TRBJ2-1|.|14|TRBV27|.
CASSAVYSYNEQFF
TGTGCCAGCAGCGCGGTTTATTCTTACAATGAGCAGTTCTTC
>TRBJ1-1|.|16|TRBV12-5|.
CASGLVLTPRETEAFF
TGTGCTAGTGGTTTGGTGCTCACCCCTAGGGAAACTGAAGCTTTCTTT
>TRBJ2-5|.|14|TRBV7-6|.
CASSLPAGPETQYF
TGTGCCAGCAGCTTACCGGCGGGTCCAGAGACCCAGTACTTC
>TRBJ2-3|.|14|TRBV11-2|TRBD2
CASSLVLAGDTQYF
TGTGCCAGCAGCTTAGTCCTAGCGGGAGATACGCAGTATTTT
>TRBJ1-4|.|13|TRBV9|TRBD1
CASSKGQPEKLFF
TGTGCCAGCAGCAAGGGACAGCCAGAAAAACTGTTTTTT
>TRBJ2-1|.|12|TRBV4-1|.
CASSLVGDEQFF
TGCGCCAGCAGCCTCGTCGGGGATGAGCAGTTCTTC
>TRBJ2-5|.|13|TRBV6-5|.
CASHRGMRETQYF
TGTGCCAGCCACCGGGGGATGAGGGAGACCCAGTACTTC
>TRBJ1-4|.|17|TRBV28|.
CASSQRALPATNEKLFF
TGTGCCAGCAGCCAAAGGGCCCTCCCTGCAACTAATGAAAAACTGTTTTTT
>TRBJ2-3|.|15|TRBV4-3|.
CASSQDRGAGDTQYF
TGCGCCAGCAGCCAAGATCGCGGGGCGGGGGATACGCAGTATTTT